A selection of T cell receptor beta chains follows, all from one sample in a study of Graves' ophthalmopathy and Graves' hyperthyroidism. TCRdb ran MiXCR on the multiplex PCR reads and lists one entry per CDR3 protein. The sample carries 300,000 to 400,000 distinct CDR3 sequences, about 17% recorded once. The source material was peripheral blood. The source is an adult man with Graves' ophthalmopathy. Both conserved end residues are part of each CDR3. Fields, in order: V gene, J gene, D gene, clone size, CDR3 DNA, CDR3 protein. D genes are given only for firm matches. Not all rows give a size; the values are once, few, many and, for expanded clones, a class.

TRBV6-2/TRBV6-3	TRBJ1-2	-	-	TGTGCCAGCAGTTACGCCGGCCAGGGGCATGGCTACACCTTC	CASSYAGQGHGYTF
TRBV6-5	TRBJ1-1	-	many	TGTGCCAGCAGTTACTCGGAGGGACACGTTACTGAAGCTTTCTTT	CASSYSEGHVTEAFF
TRBV11-2	TRBJ2-7	-	many	TGTGCCAGCAGCTTTCAGGGCAGCTCCTACGAGCAGTACTTC	CASSFQGSSYEQYF
TRBV6-2/TRBV6-3	TRBJ1-5	-	many	TGTGCCAGCAGCAAAGGACCCCTCGATCAGCCCCAGCATTTT	CASSKGPLDQPQHF
TRBV19	TRBJ2-5	-	many	TGTGCCAGTAGTATAGCAGGTGGACCTTACCAAGAGACCCAGTACTTC	CASSIAGGPYQETQYF
TRBV4-1	TRBJ1-1	TRBD1	many	TGCGCCAGCAGCCAAGCCCCTGGACAGGATGAGGGCAACACTGAAGCTTTCTTT	CASSQAPGQDEGNTEAFF
TRBV29-1	TRBJ1-1	-	many	TGCAGCGTTCGGGGGAACACTGAAGCTTTCTTT	CSVRGNTEAFF
TRBV12-5	TRBJ1-1	TRBD1	-	TGTGCTAGTGGTTTGACGACGACAGGGACTGAAGCTTTCTTT	CASGLTTTGTEAFF
TRBV12-3/TRBV12-4	TRBJ2-2	-	many	TGTGCCAGCAGTTTGGGGGTGAGAGCCGGGGAGCTGTTTTTT	CASSLGVRAGELFF
TRBV20-1	TRBJ2-7	-	many	TGCAGTGCCCACAGGGCAAATAGCTCCTACGAGCAGTACTTC	CSAHRANSSYEQYF
TRBV20-1	TRBJ2-5	TRBD2	many	TGCAGTGCTACAGCGGGAGGGGAGACCCAGTACTTC	CSATAGGETQYF
TRBV7-2	TRBJ1-6	TRBD1	many	TGTGCCAGCAGCTCCGGTGAGAGGGGGCTTGGAAATTCACCCCTCCACTTT	CASSSGERGLGNSPLHF
TRBV6-5	TRBJ2-7	TRBD1	many	TGTGCCAGCCAAGGGGGCGCCTACGAGCAGTACTTC	CASQGGAYEQYF
TRBV28	TRBJ2-7	TRBD2	many	TGTGCCAGCCTCGGCGGGGGGGCCCACGAGCAGTACTTC	CASLGGGAHEQYF
TRBV29-1	TRBJ1-5	TRBD1	many	TGCAGCGCTACGACAGGGAACGGCAATCAGCCCCAGCATTTT	CSATTGNGNQPQHF
TRBV11-2	TRBJ1-1	-	many	TGTGCCAGCAGCTTACCCGTGAACACTGAAGCTTTCTTT	CASSLPVNTEAFF
TRBV15	TRBJ2-2	-	many	TGTGCCACCAGCAGGCAGGGGACCGGGGAGCTGTTTTTT	CATSRQGTGELFF
TRBV20-1	TRBJ1-6	-	-	TGCAGTGCAAGACCGGGAGGTGGAAATTCACCCCTCCACTTT	CSARPGGGNSPLHF
TRBV6-5	TRBJ2-5	-	many	TGTGCCAGCAGTTCGGGAGACCCGGGTTTGGCCCAGTACTTC	CASSSGDPGLAQYF
TRBV7-2	TRBJ2-1	-	many	TGTGCCAGCAGCCCGCATTTCGAGCAGTTCTTC	CASSPHFEQFF
TRBV19	TRBJ1-1	-	-	TGTGCCATTATAGTGGGCACTGAAGCTTTCTTT	CAIIVGTEAFF
TRBV20-1	TRBJ1-1	-	many	TGCAGTGCTAGAGATTATGGCAGGGGAAACACTGAAGCTTTCTTT	CSARDYGRGNTEAFF